The sequence of this T cell receptor (beta chain) was determined in a study of response to subunit inactivated influenza vaccine. V was trimmed by 4 bases and J by 6 bases, leaving 9 bases between them. The CDR3 runs to 13 residues. Germline assignment: CDR1 SEHNR and CDR2 FQNEAQ (reference sequence). Overall study results and limits: Each seasonal influenza vaccination, the authors suggested, recruits few new T cells.

On this clonotype itself: Its target is not known.

TCRdb processed the RT-PCR reads anew with MiXCR; each CDR3 protein has one entry. This sample has under 800,000 distinct CDR3 sequences, with about 15% found just once. The J gene is TRBJ2-2, the V gene TRBV7-9; D may match TRBD1 or TRBD2 (5 bases each). The sequence derives from a middle-aged man who received an inactivated influenza vaccine. Sequenced here: PBMCs from blood, sampled around two weeks before vaccination. The CDR3 sequence: CASSSSGPGELFF. Here the CDR3 DNA reads TGTGCCAGCAGCTCATCGGGGCCCGGGGAGCTGTTTTTT.